This TCR beta chain was obtained from a study of CD8+ T cells in alopecia areata. Whole-study results and caveats: TCR sharing was clearer in mice than between patients, perhaps partly owing to patient HLA diversity. Compared with normal scalp, lesional scalp had higher clonality and more expanded CD8+ clones.

This clone was counted a single time. Antigen unknown. This CDR3 is built from 14 residues. J was trimmed by 0 bases and V by 8 bases; bases with no gene match: 7. The germline V gene has CDR1 SNHLY and CDR2 FYNNEI. In each case, RNA was isolated and then reverse transcribed into cDNA as the sequencing template. TCRdb's copy holds only in-frame clones and misses some; the assay was immunoSEQ multiplex PCR. The sample yields 90,000 to 120,000 clones, approximately 63% seen once. The specimen was CD8+ T cells sorted from blood. The chain joins TRBV2 to TRBJ2-7, with 7 bases identical to TRBD2. This receptor was taken from a human donor in good health. CDR3 nucleotide sequence: TGTGCCAGCGGGTTCGGGGGGAGCTCCTACGAGCAGTACTTC. Its translation is CASGFGGSSYEQYF.